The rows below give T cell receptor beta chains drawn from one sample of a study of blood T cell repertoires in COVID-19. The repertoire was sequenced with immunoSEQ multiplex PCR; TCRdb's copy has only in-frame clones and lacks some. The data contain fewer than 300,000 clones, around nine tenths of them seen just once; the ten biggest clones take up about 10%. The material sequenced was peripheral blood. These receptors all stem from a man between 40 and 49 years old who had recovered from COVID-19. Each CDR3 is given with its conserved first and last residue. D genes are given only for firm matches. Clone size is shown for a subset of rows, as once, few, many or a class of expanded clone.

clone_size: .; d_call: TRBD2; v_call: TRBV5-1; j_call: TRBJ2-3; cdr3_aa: CASSLAAGRGGDTQYF; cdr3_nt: TGCGCCAGCAGCTTGGCCGCTGGACGCGGGGGAGATACGCAGTATTTT
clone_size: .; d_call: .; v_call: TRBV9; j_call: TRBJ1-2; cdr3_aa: CASSGNQGQDYGYTF; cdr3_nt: TGTGCCAGCAGCGGGAACCAGGGGCAGGACTATGGCTACACCTTC
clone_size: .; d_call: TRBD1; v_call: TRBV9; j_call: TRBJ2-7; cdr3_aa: CASSVDDRGLRYEQYF; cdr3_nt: TGTGCCAGCAGCGTAGACGACAGGGGATTAAGGTACGAGCAGTACTTC
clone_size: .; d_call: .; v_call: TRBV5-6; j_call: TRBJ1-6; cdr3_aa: CASSPAAGSYNSPLHF; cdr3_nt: TGTGCCAGCAGTCCCGCGGCGGGCTCCTATAATTCACCCCTCCACTTT
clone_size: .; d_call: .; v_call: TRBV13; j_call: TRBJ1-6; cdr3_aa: CASSLGQGNSPLHF; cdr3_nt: TGTGCCAGCAGCTTAGGCCAGGGTAATTCACCCCTCCACTTT
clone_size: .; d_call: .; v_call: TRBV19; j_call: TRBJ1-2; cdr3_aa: CASREWDYGYTF; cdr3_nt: TGTGCCTCCCGGGAGTGGGACTATGGCTACACCTTC
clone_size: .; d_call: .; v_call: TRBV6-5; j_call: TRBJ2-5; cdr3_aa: CASGRREETQYF; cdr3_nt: TGTGCCAGCGGACGGAGGGAGGAGACCCAGTACTTC
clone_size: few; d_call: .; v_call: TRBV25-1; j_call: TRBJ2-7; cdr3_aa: CASRQGRSYEQYF; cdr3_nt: TGTGCCAGCAGACAGGGGAGGTCCTACGAGCAGTACTTC
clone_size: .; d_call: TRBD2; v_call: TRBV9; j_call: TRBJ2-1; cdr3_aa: CASSVSSGSGREQFF; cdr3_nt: TGTGCCAGCAGCGTATCTAGCGGGAGTGGACGTGAGCAGTTCTTC
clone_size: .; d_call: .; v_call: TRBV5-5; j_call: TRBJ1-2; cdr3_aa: CASVGGGINYGYTF; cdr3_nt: TGTGCCAGCGTCGGCGGGGGTATTAACTATGGCTACACCTTC
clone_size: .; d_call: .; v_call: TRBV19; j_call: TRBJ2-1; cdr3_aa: CASSIITGGEQFF; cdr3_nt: TGTGCCAGTAGTATAATAACTGGTGGTGAGCAGTTCTTC
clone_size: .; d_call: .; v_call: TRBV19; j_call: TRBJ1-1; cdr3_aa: CASSIVGGNTEAFF; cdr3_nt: TGTGCCAGTAGTATAGTCGGGGGGAACACTGAAGCTTTCTTT
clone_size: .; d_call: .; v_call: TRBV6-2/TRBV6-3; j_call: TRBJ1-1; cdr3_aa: CASSHHSDRIGKAFF; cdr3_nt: TGTGCCAGCAGCCATCACTCGGACAGAATTGGAAAAGCTTTCTTT
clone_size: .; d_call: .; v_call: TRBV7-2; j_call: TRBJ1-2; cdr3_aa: CASSLDFLASRGYTF; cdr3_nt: TGTGCCAGCAGCTTAGACTTTTTGGCTAGCAGGGGCTACACCTTC
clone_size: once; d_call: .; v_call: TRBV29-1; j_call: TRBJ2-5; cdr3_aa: CSVTEGMETQYF; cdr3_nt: TGCAGCGTTACGGAGGGCATGGAGACCCAGTACTTC